The following is a T cell receptor beta chain sequence with its context. Original analysis: Quantification of nucleated cells was approximated via reference gene primer amplification. TCRdb's table, derived via immunoSEQ multiplex PCR, lists solely in-frame clones and lacks some. V, J and clone size derive from that table, while D and trimming were established from the DNA sequence. The data contain over 400,000 clones, 70% to 90% of them singletons. This sample is part of a study of blood T cell repertoires in COVID-19. At the level of the study: From the United States, Italy and Spain came samples of acute and convalescent COVID-19. In each case, the material was cDNA or gDNA derived from T cells, B-cell-depleted T cells, or PBMCs.

Per the germline V gene, CDR1 is LNHDA and CDR2 is SQIVND (reference sequence). Trimming removed 7 bases from V and 6 bases from J; junction bases left unmatched: 10. This CDR3 is 15 amino acids long. The receptor was isolated from a human donor in a cohort sampled during active COVID-19. The J gene is TRBJ2-1, the V gene TRBV19, with 9 bases that match TRBD2. The sample comprised peripheral blood. DNA for the CDR3: TGTGCCAGTAATAGCGGACTAGCGTCGAGCAATGAGCAGTTCTTC. This encodes CASNSGLASSNEQFF.